This TCR beta chain was obtained from a study of blood T cell repertoires in COVID-19. With 4 bases removed from V and 2 bases from J, the gap between germline ends came to 11 bases. The CDR3 is 14 amino acids. Germline loops: CDR1 MNHNY, CDR2 SVGAGI (reference sequence). Original methodology: Reference gene primer amplification in the assay estimated nucleated cell counts. The table came from immunoSEQ multiplex PCR; TCRdb's copy has only in-frame clones and leaves some out. That table furnishes V, J and clone size, whereas the DNA furnished D and trimming. Of about 150,000 clones in the sample, approximately 84% are singletons; the top ten hold 11% to 15%.

Sequencing used peripheral blood. The chain links TRBV6-6 to TRBJ1-1, with D perhaps matching TRBD1 (6 bases). The sequence was collected from a woman of 80 years or more with acute or convalescent COVID-19. As DNA, the CDR3 is TGTGCCAGCAGTTCCTGGACAGAAAACACTGAAGCTTTCTTT. Translation gives CASSSWTENTEAFF.